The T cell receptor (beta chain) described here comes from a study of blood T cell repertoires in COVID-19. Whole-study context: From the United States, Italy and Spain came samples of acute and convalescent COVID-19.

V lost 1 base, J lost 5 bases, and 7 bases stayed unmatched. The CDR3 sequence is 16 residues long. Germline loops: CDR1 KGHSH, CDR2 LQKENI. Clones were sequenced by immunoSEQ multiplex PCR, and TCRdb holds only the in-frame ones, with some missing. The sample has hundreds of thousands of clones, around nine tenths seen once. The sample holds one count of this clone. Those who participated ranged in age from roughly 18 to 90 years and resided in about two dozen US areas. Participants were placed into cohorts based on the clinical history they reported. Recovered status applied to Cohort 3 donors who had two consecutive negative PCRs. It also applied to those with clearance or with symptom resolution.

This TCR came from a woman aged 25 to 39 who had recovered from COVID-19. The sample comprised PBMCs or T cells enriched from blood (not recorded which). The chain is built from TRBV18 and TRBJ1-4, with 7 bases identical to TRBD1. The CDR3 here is CASSPLPYRGNEKLFF. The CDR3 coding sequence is TGTGCCAGCTCACCACTCCCCTACAGGGGAAATGAAAAACTGTTTTTT. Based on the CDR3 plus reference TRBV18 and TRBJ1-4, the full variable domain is NAGVMQNPRHLVRRRGQEARLRCSPMKGHSHVYWYRQLPEEGLKFMVYLQKENIIDESGMPKERFSAEFPKEGPSILRIQQVVRGDSAAYFCASSPLPYRGNEKLFFGSGTQLSVL.